This T cell receptor (beta chain) was identified in a study of blood T cell dynamics during melanoma immunotherapy. The overall study: Metastatic melanoma patients received first-line pembrolizumab or nivolumab plus ipilimumab. Study findings and constraints: Unlike progressors, later disease-control patients had W3 repertoires gaining clonality or diversity.

In regard to this clone: Its cognate antigen is unknown.

Sample time point: pre-treatment baseline. Trimming took 4 bases from V and 5 from J; bases not matched to a gene: 8. From germline, CDR1 is SGHRS and CDR2 YFSETQ. This CDR3 spans 14 amino acids. Every bulk PBMC sample received the same 350 ng of DNA. The repertoire was sequenced with immunoSEQ multiplex PCR; TCRdb's copy has only in-frame clones and lacks some. In the table there are more than 10,000 clones, roughly nine tenths of which are singletons. The chain joins TRBV5-1 to TRBJ1-1; TRBD1 aligns across 7 bases. Sequenced material: blood, taken from a patient treated with checkpoint blockade. The receptor comes from a human donor with melanoma. CDR3 amino acids: CASSLQGMRTEAFF. In DNA form, the CDR3 reads TGCGCCAGCAGCCTACAGGGGATGAGAACTGAAGCTTTCTTT.